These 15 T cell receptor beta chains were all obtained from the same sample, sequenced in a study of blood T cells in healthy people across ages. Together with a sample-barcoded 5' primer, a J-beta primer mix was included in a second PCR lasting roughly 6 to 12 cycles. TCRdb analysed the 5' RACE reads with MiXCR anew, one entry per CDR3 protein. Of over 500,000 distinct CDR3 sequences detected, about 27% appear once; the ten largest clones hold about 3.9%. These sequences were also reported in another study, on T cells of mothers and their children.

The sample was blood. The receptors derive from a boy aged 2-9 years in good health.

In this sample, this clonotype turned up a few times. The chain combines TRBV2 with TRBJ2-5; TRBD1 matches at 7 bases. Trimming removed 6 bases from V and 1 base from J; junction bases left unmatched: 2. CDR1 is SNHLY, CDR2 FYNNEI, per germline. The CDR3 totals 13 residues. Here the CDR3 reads CASRDRFQETQYF. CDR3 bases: TGTGCCAGCAGGGACAGGTTCCAAGAGACCCAGTACTTC.

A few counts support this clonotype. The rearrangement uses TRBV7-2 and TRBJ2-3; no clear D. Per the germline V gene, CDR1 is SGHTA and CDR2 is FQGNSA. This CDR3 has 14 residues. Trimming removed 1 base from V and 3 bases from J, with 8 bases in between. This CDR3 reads CASSLDLATDTQYF. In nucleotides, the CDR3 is TGTGCCAGCAGCTTAGATCTGGCAACAGATACGCAGTATTTT.

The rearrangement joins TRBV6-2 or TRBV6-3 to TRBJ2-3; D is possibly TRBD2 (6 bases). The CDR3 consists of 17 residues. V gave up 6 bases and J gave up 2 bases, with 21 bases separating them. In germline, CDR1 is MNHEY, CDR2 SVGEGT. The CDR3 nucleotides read TGTGCCAGCAGCAAGGGGACTTCCAATAGACCCACAGATACGCAGTATTTT. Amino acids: CASSKGTSNRPTDTQYF.

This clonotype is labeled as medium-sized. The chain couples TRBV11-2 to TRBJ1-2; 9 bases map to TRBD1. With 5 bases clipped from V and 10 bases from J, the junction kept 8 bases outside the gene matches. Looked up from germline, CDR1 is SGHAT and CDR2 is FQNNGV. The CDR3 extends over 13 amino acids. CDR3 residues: CASSPGTGSDYTF. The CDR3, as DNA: TGTGCCAGCAGCCCAGGGACAGGGTCCGACTACACCTTC.

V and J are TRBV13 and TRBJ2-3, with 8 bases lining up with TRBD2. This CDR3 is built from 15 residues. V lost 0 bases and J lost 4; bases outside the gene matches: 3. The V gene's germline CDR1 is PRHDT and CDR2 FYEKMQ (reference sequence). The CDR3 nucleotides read TGTGCCAGCAGCTTAGGTCTACTAGCGGCAGATACGCAGTATTTT. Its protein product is CASSLGLLAADTQYF.

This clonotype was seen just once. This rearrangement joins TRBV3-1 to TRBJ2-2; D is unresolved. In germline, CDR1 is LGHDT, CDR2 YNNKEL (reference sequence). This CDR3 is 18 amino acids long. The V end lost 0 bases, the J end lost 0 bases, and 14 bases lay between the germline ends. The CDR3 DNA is TGTGCCAGCAGCCAAGAATGGCCAGCCCAAGCGAACACCGGGGAGCTGTTTTTT. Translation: CASSQEWPAQANTGELFF.

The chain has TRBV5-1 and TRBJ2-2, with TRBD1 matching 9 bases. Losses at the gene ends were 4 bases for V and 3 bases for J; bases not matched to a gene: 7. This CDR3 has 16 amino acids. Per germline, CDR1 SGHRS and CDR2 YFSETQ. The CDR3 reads CASSLLGTGYTGELFF. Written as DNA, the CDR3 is TGCGCCAGCAGCCTGCTGGGGACAGGGTACACCGGGGAGCTGTTTTTT.

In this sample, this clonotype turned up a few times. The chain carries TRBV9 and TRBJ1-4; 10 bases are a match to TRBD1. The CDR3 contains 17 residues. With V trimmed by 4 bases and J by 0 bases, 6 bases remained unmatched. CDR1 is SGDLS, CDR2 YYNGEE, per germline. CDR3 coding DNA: TGTGCCAGCAGCCTAGGGACAGGGGCGGCAACTAATGAAAAACTGTTTTTT. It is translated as CASSLGTGAATNEKLFF.

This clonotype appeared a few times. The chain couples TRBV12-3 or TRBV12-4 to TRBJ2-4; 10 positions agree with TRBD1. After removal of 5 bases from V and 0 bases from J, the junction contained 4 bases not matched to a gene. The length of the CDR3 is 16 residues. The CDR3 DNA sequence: TGTGCCAGCAGTCCGGGGGACAGGGGAGCCAAAAACATTCAGTACTTC. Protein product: CASSPGDRGAKNIQYF.

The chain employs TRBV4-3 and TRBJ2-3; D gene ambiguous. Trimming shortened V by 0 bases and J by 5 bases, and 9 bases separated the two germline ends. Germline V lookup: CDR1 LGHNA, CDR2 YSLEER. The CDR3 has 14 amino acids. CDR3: CASSQDGRLDTQYF. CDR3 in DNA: TGCGCCAGCAGCCAAGACGGGCGTTTAGATACGCAGTATTTT.

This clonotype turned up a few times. CDR3 protein: CASSLAGLAGSYQETQYF. The CDR3 bases are TGTGCCAGCAGCTTGGCGGGACTAGCGGGGAGTTACCAAGAGACCCAGTACTTC. This rearrangement joins TRBV5-5 to TRBJ2-5, with 13 bases fitting TRBD2. This CDR3 is 18 amino acids long. Trimming cost V 0 bases and J 0 bases; bases outside gene matches: 5. Germline V gives CDR1 SGHKS, CDR2 YYEKEE (reference sequence).

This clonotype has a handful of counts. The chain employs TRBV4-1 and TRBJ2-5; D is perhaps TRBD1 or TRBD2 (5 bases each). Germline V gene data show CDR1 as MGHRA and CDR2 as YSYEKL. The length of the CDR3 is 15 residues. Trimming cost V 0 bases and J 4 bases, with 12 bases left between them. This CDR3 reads CASSQEWGGGETQYF. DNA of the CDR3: TGCGCCAGCAGCCAAGAGTGGGGCGGAGGAGAGACCCAGTACTTC.

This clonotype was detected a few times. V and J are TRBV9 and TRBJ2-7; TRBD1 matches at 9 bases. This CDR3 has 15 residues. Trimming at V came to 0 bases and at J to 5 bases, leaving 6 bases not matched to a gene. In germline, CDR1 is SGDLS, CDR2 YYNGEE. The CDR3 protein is CASSVGLDRGHEQYF. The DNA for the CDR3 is TGTGCCAGCAGCGTAGGCTTGGACAGGGGCCACGAGCAGTACTTC.

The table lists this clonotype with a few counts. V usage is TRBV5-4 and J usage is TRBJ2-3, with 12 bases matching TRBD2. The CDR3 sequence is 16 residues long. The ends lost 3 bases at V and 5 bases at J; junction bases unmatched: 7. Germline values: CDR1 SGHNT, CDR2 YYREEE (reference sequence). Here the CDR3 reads CASSSRTSGVRDTQYF. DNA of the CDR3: TGTGCCAGCAGCTCCCGGACTAGCGGGGTCAGAGATACGCAGTATTTT.

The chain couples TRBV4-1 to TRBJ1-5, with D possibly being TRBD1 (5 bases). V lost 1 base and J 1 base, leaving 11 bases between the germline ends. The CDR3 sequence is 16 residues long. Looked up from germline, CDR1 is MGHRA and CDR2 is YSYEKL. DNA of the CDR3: TGCGCCAGCAGCCAAGGGGGGTTGATAAGCAATCAGCCCCAGCATTTT. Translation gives CASSQGGLISNQPQHF.